Detailed here is one T cell receptor (beta chain). As yet, its antigen is unknown. TCRdb analysed the 5' RACE reads with MiXCR anew, one entry per CDR3 protein. Of about 130,000 distinct CDR3 sequences in the sample, about 6% are singletons; the top ten hold roughly 2.2%. This record comes from a study of T-cell memory formation after mild COVID-19. Study at large: TCR clusters largely stayed donor specific. General study points: There was a balanced CD4/CD8 profile in clones contracting day 15 to 85, and later expanders leaned CD4+.

This clonotype was obtained from an adult woman who had mild COVID-19 (a few samples of this study predate the infection). Cell type and time point are not known. Sequencing was done on a sample of PBMCs or a T cell subset sorted from them (not recorded which).

For the CDR3, the DNA is TGTGCCAGCAGCGCCCTAGGTAGCGGGGGCACAGATACGCAGTATTTT. Protein: CASSALGSGGTDTQYF. This chain links TRBV7-6 with TRBJ2-3, with 8 bases aligning to TRBD2. CDR1 is SGHVS and CDR2 is FNYEAQ in the germline V gene. V shed 5 bases and J 1 base; nucleotides not matched to a gene: 8. CDR3 length: 16 residues.